Shown below are 13 T cell receptor beta chains from a single sample sequenced in a study of molecular identifiers for immune sequencing clone quantification. MiXCR, run by TCRdb on the PCR reads, gives a single entry per CDR3 protein. The table lists 400,000 to 600,000 distinct CDR3 sequences, roughly 26% of them singletons, with under 0.85% in the top ten. The sequencing input was naive CD8+ T cells from blood, with Jurkat cell RNA spiked in. The subset is: FACS-sorted CD8+CD4-CCR7+CD45RA+ naive T cells. Receptors originate from a human donor in good health. Some libraries in this study had Jurkat cell RNA spiked in.

J is TRBJ1-1 and V is TRBV12-3 or TRBV12-4, with unresolved D. This CDR3 region has 10 residues. V dropped 10 bases and J dropped 11 bases, with 14 bases sitting between them. In nucleotides, the CDR3 is TGTGCCACCCGGGGAGGTCGGGCTTTCTTT. Translated: CATRGGRAFF.

The chain couples TRBV5-1 to TRBJ2-7, with D possibly TRBD1 on 6 matching bases. The CDR3 is made up of 12 amino acids. Between the trimmed V and J ends, which lost 2 bases and 5 bases, there was a span of 8 bases. Looked up from germline, CDR1 is SGHRS and CDR2 is YFSETQ. The CDR3 bases are TGCGCCAGCAGCTTTACAGGGAACGAGCAGTACTTC. Translation gives CASSFTGNEQYF.

This rearrangement joins TRBV14 to TRBJ2-5; D tentatively fits TRBD1 or TRBD2 (5 bases each). Trimming stripped 1 base from V and 2 bases from J, with 14 bases between. This CDR3 has 16 residues. The V gene's germline CDR1 is SGHDN and CDR2 FVKESK. The CDR3 spells CASSQGGTGRQETQYF. The CDR3 region has the DNA TGTGCCAGCAGCCAAGGGGGGACGGGTCGGCAAGAGACCCAGTACTTC.

This clonotype has just a few counts. The chain carries TRBV15 and TRBJ1-1; tentatively, D is TRBD1 (6 bases). The germline V and J ends were trimmed by 5 bases and 1 base, with 17 bases remaining between them. The germline gives CDR1 LNHNV, CDR2 YYDKDF (reference sequence). The CDR3 spans 16 residues. DNA of the CDR3: TGTGCCACCAGCGGGAACAGGGTAGCTAGGAACACTGAAGCTTTCTTT. Translated: CATSGNRVARNTEAFF.

This clonotype was found a few times. CDR3 residues: CASSGVQVSGANVLTF. CDR3 DNA sequence: TGTGCCAGCAGTGGGGTACAGGTCTCTGGGGCCAACGTCCTGACTTTC. The chain is built from TRBV27 and TRBJ2-6; D might be TRBD1 (5 bases). CDR1 is MNHEY and CDR2 is SMNVEV in the germline V gene (reference sequence). V lost 5 bases, J lost 0 bases, and 11 bases lay in between. The CDR3 length is 16 residues.

Concerning this clonotype itself: Possible read error: a much larger clone is one base away. The chain carries TRBV6-6 and TRBJ1-1, with a weak D call TRBD1 (6 bases). V lost 7 bases and J lost 6, with 18 bases in between. CDR1 and CDR2 (germline): MNHNY, SVGAGI (reference sequence). This CDR3 comprises 14 residues. The CDR3 here is CASTPYDRLAEAFF. CDR3 in DNA: TGTGCCAGCACCCCCTATGACAGGCTCGCTGAAGCTTTCTTT.

This clonotype has at least ten counts. The chain carries TRBV4-3 and TRBJ1-1; possibly TRBD1 for D (6 bases). Germline V gives CDR1 LGHNA, CDR2 YSLEER. Trimming pared 0 bases from V and 5 bases from J, leaving 16 bases between. The CDR3 loop spans 16 amino acids. CDR3 bases: TGCGCCAGCAGCCAAGATAGAGGAGGGGGGAGTACTGAAGCTTTCTTT. Its translation: CASSQDRGGGSTEAFF.

There are a few counts of this clonotype. The J gene is TRBJ2-3, the V gene TRBV5-1, with D hard to call. From germline, CDR1 is SGHRS and CDR2 YFSETQ. The CDR3 has 16 residues. V lost 6 bases and J 2 bases, leaving 19 bases between the germline ends. This CDR3 reads CASTPRTAYLTDTQYF. The CDR3 DNA follows: TGCGCCAGCACCCCACGAACAGCCTACCTCACAGATACGCAGTATTTT.

As to this clonotype: Relative to the germline gene, one junction end is altered; a read error may explain this. The chain couples TRBV7-2 to TRBJ2-5; D possibly uses TRBD1 or TRBD2 (5 bases each). Germline-derived CDR1 and CDR2 are SGHTA and FQGNSA. The CDR3 consists of 14 residues. The CDR3 DNA is TGTGCCAGCCGCCCCCGGGACCGACAAGAGCCCCAGAACTTC. The encoded protein is CASRPRDRQEPQNF.

The rearrangement joins TRBV19 to TRBJ1-6, with D perhaps matching TRBD1 (5 bases). Germline-derived CDR1 and CDR2 are LNHDA and SQIVND (reference sequence). The CDR3 covers 16 residues. The V gene lost 4 bases and the J gene lost 1 base, with 11 bases spanning the gap. CDR3 residues: CASSTGHRSYNSPLHF. Written as DNA, the CDR3 is TGTGCCAGTAGTACAGGGCACCGATCCTATAATTCACCCCTCCACTTT.

Ten or more counts support this clonotype. The chain uses TRBV7-9 and TRBJ2-5, with D unresolved. The germline CDR1 and CDR2 sequences are SEHNR and FQNEAQ (reference sequence). V was pared by 6 bases and J by 4 bases, with 27 bases between. The CDR3 length is 18 residues. DNA for the CDR3: TGTGCCAGCAGGCCGCTCACCGCATGGCGGACCCCGGTAGAGACCCAGTACTTC. It encodes CASRPLTAWRTPVETQYF.

This clonotype was seen ten or more times. The chain combines TRBV10-3 with TRBJ2-3; TRBD2 agrees at 11 bases. The CDR3 has 15 residues. After removal of 2 bases from V and 5 bases from J, the junction contained 3 bases not matched to a gene. CDR1 ENHRY and CDR2 SYGVKD come from the germline V gene. The CDR3 here is CAISEIAGGRDTQYF. The CDR3 nucleotides are TGTGCCATCAGTGAGATAGCGGGGGGGCGAGATACGCAGTATTTT.

This clonotype was counted only a few times. This rearrangement joins TRBV4-2 to TRBJ2-7; maybe TRBD1 (6 bases). The CDR3 sequence is 14 residues long. Per the germline V gene, CDR1 is LGHNA and CDR2 is YNFKEQ. V was pared by 6 bases and J by 2 bases, with 14 bases between. The CDR3 DNA sequence: TGTGCCAGCAGGATACAGGGAGAGGCCTACGAGCAGTACTTC. Its translation: CASRIQGEAYEQYF.